A selection of T cell receptor beta chains follows, all from one sample in a study of blood T cell repertoires in COVID-19. The table came from immunoSEQ multiplex PCR; TCRdb's copy has only in-frame clones and leaves some out. The sample yields about 190,000 clones, about 88% seen once. The sequenced sample consisted of peripheral blood. The receptors were gathered from a man aged 30 to 39 with acute or convalescent COVID-19. The CDR3 runs from the conserved cysteine through the conserved F or W. The D gene is left open where the match is weak. Only some rows state a clone size, as once, few, many or a class for expanded clones.

j_gene | d_gene | v_gene | abundance | CDR3aa | CDR3nt
TRBJ2-7 | TRBD2 | TRBV30 | - | CACKLAGSYEQYF | TGTGCCTGCAAACTAGCGGGATCCTACGAGCAGTACTTC
TRBJ2-7 | - | TRBV5-1 | - | CASSLAGTEEGEQYF | TGCGCCAGCAGCTTGGCAGGGACCGAGGAGGGAGAGCAGTACTTC
TRBJ2-3 | TRBD1 | TRBV10-3 | few | CAIQDRADTDTQYF | TGTGCCATCCAAGACAGGGCAGACACAGATACGCAGTATTTT
TRBJ2-1 | - | TRBV20-1 | - | CSARGPNEQFF | TGCAGTGCTAGGGGGCCCAATGAGCAGTTCTTC
TRBJ1-6 | - | TRBV30 | - | CAGHKPGLNSPLHF | TGTGCCGGGCATAAGCCAGGGCTGAATTCACCCCTCCACTTT
TRBJ1-5 | - | TRBV7-8 | - | CASSDRGARPQHF | TGTGCCAGCAGCGACCGGGGGGCGCGGCCCCAGCATTTT
TRBJ1-1 | - | TRBV18 | - | CASSLQGTEAFF | TGTGCCAGCTCACTTCAGGGGACTGAAGCTTTCTTT
TRBJ2-1 | - | TRBV2 | once | CASSDQGSNEQFF | TGTGCCAGCAGTGACCAGGGTTCGAATGAGCAGTTCTTC
TRBJ1-1 | TRBD1 | TRBV7-9 | once | CASSFKGATEAFF | TGTGCCAGCAGCTTTAAGGGGGCAACTGAAGCTTTCTTT
TRBJ2-1 | TRBD2 | TRBV5-1 | - | CATSTGTSGRKQFF | TGCGCCACCTCGACCGGGACTAGCGGTCGGAAGCAGTTCTTC
TRBJ2-3 | TRBD1 | TRBV2 | - | CASSGQGAPTDTQYF | TGTGCCAGCAGTGGACAGGGGGCGCCCACAGATACGCAGTATTTT
TRBJ1-1 | - | TRBV29-1 | - | CSVANTEAFF | TGCAGCGTAGCGAACACTGAAGCTTTCTTT
TRBJ1-5 | TRBD1 | TRBV7-8 | - | CASADRVSPSNQPQHF | TGTGCCAGCGCCGACAGGGTGAGCCCTAGCAATCAGCCCCAGCATTTT
TRBJ1-1 | - | TRBV7-2 | - | CASSLVTRNTEAFF | TGTGCCAGCAGCTTAGTCACACGCAACACTGAAGCTTTCTTT
TRBJ1-5 | TRBD1 | TRBV28 | - | CASSFRDRGNQPQHF | TGTGCCAGCAGTTTCCGGGACAGGGGCAATCAGCCCCAGCATTTT
TRBJ2-3 | TRBD2 | TRBV4-1 | once | CASSQELGSGGYTQYF | TGCGCCAGCAGCCAAGAACTTGGTAGCGGGGGCTATACGCAGTATTTT
TRBJ1-2 | - | TRBV28 | - | CASSLVLGGANYGYTF | TGTGCCAGCAGTTTAGTTTTGGGGGGGGCTAACTATGGCTACACCTTC
TRBJ2-3 | - | TRBV7-9 | - | CASSTPGGLNTDTQYF | TGTGCCAGCAGCACCCCGGGGGGCCTAAACACAGATACGCAGTATTTT
TRBJ2-1 | TRBD1 | TRBV18 | - | CASSPGTGGLDEQFF | TGTGCCAGCTCACCAGGGACAGGGGGCCTAGATGAGCAGTTCTTC